This record covers a single T cell receptor (beta chain). This entry belongs to a study of blood T cell repertoires in COVID-19. As for the study in general: Sites in the United States, Italy and Spain provided acute and convalescent COVID-19 samples. T cells, B-cell-depleted T cells, or PBMCs provided the cDNA or gDNA that served as material.

The authors' processing: Estimates of nucleated cell counts were drawn from the amplification of reference gene primers. Only in-frame clones appear in the TCRdb table, and some are missing; sequencing was by immunoSEQ multiplex PCR. V and J calls and clone size are as listed in that table; D and trimming were resolved from the DNA. This table has 90,000 to 130,000 clones, around 83% appearing once. The sequence was obtained from a woman aged 70-85 years with acute or convalescent COVID-19. The material sequenced was peripheral blood.

The CDR3 coding sequence is TGTGCCAGCAGCTTCGACAGGGGAAAACTGTTTTTT. Its protein product is CASSFDRGKLFF. This chain uses TRBV11-2 with TRBJ1-4; 8 bases are a match to TRBD1. This CDR3 spans 12 amino acids. V trimming: 3 bases; J trimming: 10 bases; junction bases outside the gene matches: 1. Per the germline V gene, CDR1 is SGHAT and CDR2 is FQNNGV.